This record concerns one T cell receptor beta chain sequence. No antigen is known for it. Sequenced by immunoSEQ multiplex PCR; TCRdb stores in-frame clones only, minus some. The profile shows 200,000 to 300,000 clones, approximately 86% of them singletons. This CDR3 is 12 amino acids long. The germline CDR1 and CDR2 sequences are SGHAT and FQDESV (reference sequence). Trimming left V 4 bases short and J 4 bases short, with 8 bases between. This sample was included in a study of cytomegalovirus exposure and HLA in healthy donors. Whole-study results and caveats: First-cohort TCR clusters were later found to tend to co-occur in the 120 or so validation repertoires. Cytomegalovirus-associated TCR beta chains were listed, numbering around 150.

The clonotype comes from a woman aged 30 to 39 in good health and CMV-seropositive. V usage is TRBV11-1 and J usage is TRBJ2-7; weak D call: TRBD1 (6 bases). The source material was PBMCs. The CDR3 nucleotides read TGTGCCAGCAGCTCACAGGGTTACGAGCAGTACTTC. As protein: CASSSQGYEQYF.